Listed below are T cell receptor beta chains from one sample, sequenced in a study of T cell repertoires in cytomegalovirus infection. In TCRdb, the reads were re-called with MiXCR into one record per CDR3 protein. The table shows 200,000 to 250,000 distinct CDR3 sequences, with around an eighth occurring only once. The specimen sequenced was PBMCs. These receptors came from a human donor in good health (CMV status not recorded). Some clones in this sample may be carry-over from other donors' samples. The CDR3 runs from the conserved cysteine through the conserved F or W. Fields, in order: D gene, clone size, V gene, J gene, CDR3 protein, CDR3 DNA. The D gene is left open where the match is weak. Clone size is not always given. Where it is, it says once, few, many or a class for expanded clones.

>TRBD2|.|TRBV29-1|TRBJ2-3
CSVGAGSYTDTQYF
TGCAGCGTTGGAGCGGGGTCTTACACAGATACGCAGTATTTT
>TRBD2|.|TRBV20-1|TRBJ2-3
CSAFSGTSGATDTQYF
TGCAGTGCTTTTTCTGGGACTAGCGGCGCCACAGATACGCAGTATTTT
>.|many|TRBV29-1|TRBJ2-5
CSVEGGWTDLQETQYF
TGCAGCGTTGAAGGAGGTTGGACAGACCTCCAAGAGACCCAGTACTTC
>.|few|TRBV29-1|TRBJ1-5
CSVGKGGNQPQHF
TGCAGCGTTGGAAAAGGGGGGAATCAGCCCCAGCATTTT
>.|many|TRBV7-9|TRBJ1-4
CASSTLGLANEKLFF
TGTGCCAGCAGCACACTGGGCCTGGCAAATGAAAAACTGTTTTTT
>.|.|TRBV13|TRBJ1-3
CASSLLSGTFSGNTIYF
TGTGCCAGCAGCCTCCTATCAGGGACCTTCTCTGGAAACACCATATATTTT
>.|many|TRBV28|TRBJ2-2
CASTSGQNTGELFF
TGTGCCAGCACCTCCGGCCAGAACACCGGGGAGCTGTTTTTT
>TRBD1|many|TRBV6-2/TRBV6-3|TRBJ1-1
CASSHGTANTEAFF
TGTGCCAGCAGTCACGGGACAGCAAACACTGAAGCTTTCTTT
>TRBD2|.|TRBV28|TRBJ2-1
CASSLPGLYNEQFF
TGTGCCAGCAGTTTACCGGGACTATACAATGAGCAGTTCTTC
>TRBD1|few|TRBV10-3|TRBJ2-3
CAISETGQGATDTQYF
TGTGCCATCAGTGAGACGGGACAGGGGGCCACAGATACGCAGTATTTT
>TRBD2|many|TRBV4-3|TRBJ2-1
CASSQDPNGGVYNEQFF
TGCGCCAGCAGCCAAGATCCGAACGGGGGGGTTTACAATGAGCAGTTCTTC
>.|.|TRBV30|TRBJ2-5
CAWSVSRGNQETQYF
TGTGCCTGGAGTGTTTCTCGGGGCAACCAAGAGACCCAGTACTTC
>.|many|TRBV19|TRBJ2-6
CASSIVRQTPSGANVLTF
TGTGCCAGTAGTATAGTCCGACAGACCCCCTCTGGGGCCAACGTCCTGACTTTC
>.|many|TRBV29-1|TRBJ1-2
CSVERQAPGGYTF
TGCAGCGTTGAAAGACAGGCCCCGGGGGGCTACACCTTC
>.|few|TRBV27|TRBJ2-2
CASSLFPGGGTGELFF
TGTGCCAGCAGTTTATTCCCAGGGGGAGGCACCGGGGAGCTGTTTTTT
>TRBD2|.|TRBV4-2|TRBJ2-2
CASTERGTSNTGELFF
TGTGCCAGCACCGAAAGGGGGACTAGTAACACCGGGGAGCTGTTTTTT
>.|few|TRBV5-4|TRBJ1-1
CASSLDVGGNAEAFF
TGTGCCAGCAGCTTGGACGTGGGTGGTAACGCTGAAGCTTTCTTT
>.|many|TRBV28|TRBJ1-5
CASSFSGRGNQPQHF
TGTGCCAGCAGTTTTTCAGGGAGGGGGAATCAGCCCCAGCATTTT
>.|many|TRBV7-3|TRBJ2-3
CASSLAKGGAGDTQYF
TGTGCCAGCAGCTTAGCGAAGGGGGGGGCCGGAGATACGCAGTATTTT
>TRBD1|.|TRBV5-1|TRBJ2-5
CASSLDPGGQETQYF
TGCGCCAGCAGCTTGGATCCAGGGGGCCAAGAGACCCAGTACTTC
>.|few|TRBV4-3|TRBJ2-3
CASSQESGSDTQYF
TGCGCCAGCAGCCAAGAGTCGGGATCAGATACGCAGTATTTT
>.|many|TRBV6-2/TRBV6-3|TRBJ2-6
CASSPSRHQPSGANVLTF
TGTGCCAGCAGCCCGAGCCGACACCAGCCCTCTGGGGCCAACGTCCTGACTTTC
>TRBD2|many|TRBV7-2|TRBJ2-1
CASSPRTSGGPADNEQFF
TGTGCCAGCAGCCCGAGGACTAGCGGGGGGCCGGCGGACAATGAGCAGTTCTTC
>.|many|TRBV7-6|TRBJ1-1
CASSLDPGGSTEAFF
TGTGCCAGCAGCTTAGATCCCGGGGGGAGTACTGAAGCTTTCTTT
>.|few|TRBV14|TRBJ1-1
CASSQVPLGEGTEAFF
TGTGCCAGCAGCCAAGTTCCCCTGGGGGAGGGCACTGAAGCTTTCTTT
>.|many|TRBV2|TRBJ1-1
CASSESPNTEAFF
TGTGCCAGCAGTGAAAGTCCGAACACTGAAGCTTTCTTT
>.|many|TRBV12-3/TRBV12-4|TRBJ2-7
CASSPGLGSYEQYF
TGTGCCAGCAGTCCAGGTCTTGGCAGCTACGAGCAGTACTTC
>.|many|TRBV11-3|TRBJ2-2
CASSFWSDTNTGELFF
TGTGCCAGCAGCTTTTGGTCGGACACGAACACCGGGGAGCTGTTTTTT
>.|many|TRBV7-2|TRBJ1-5
CASSSRTGWPQHF
TGTGCCAGCAGCTCCCGGACCGGGTGGCCCCAGCATTTT
>TRBD1|many|TRBV7-2|TRBJ1-4
CASSLGQGTNEKLFF
TGTGCCAGCAGCTTAGGACAGGGTACTAATGAAAAACTGTTTTTT
>.|many|TRBV7-9|TRBJ2-3
CASSLQDGGYF
TGTGCCAGCAGCTTACAGGACGGCGGGTATTTT
>.|many|TRBV10-3|TRBJ2-2
CAILTDGELFF
TGTGCCATCCTAACGGACGGGGAGCTGTTTTTT
>TRBD1|few|TRBV12-3/TRBV12-4|TRBJ1-1
CASRLAGGLGVDTEAFF
TGTGCCAGCAGACTCGCAGGGGGGCTGGGTGTGGACACTGAAGCTTTCTTT
>.|many|TRBV20-1|TRBJ1-3
CSARSASAGNTIYF
TGCAGTGCTAGATCGGCTTCGGCTGGAAACACCATATATTTT
>.|.|TRBV4-1|TRBJ1-5
CASSQELRQPQHF
TGCGCCAGCAGCCAAGAGTTGAGGCAGCCCCAGCATTTT
>TRBD2|many|TRBV7-2|TRBJ2-3
CASSPRLAGTQYF
TGTGCCAGCAGCCCCCGACTAGCGGGTACGCAGTATTTT
>.|.|TRBV6-2/TRBV6-3|TRBJ2-7
CASSYSFSLTPREQYF
TGTGCCAGCAGTTACTCCTTTTCTTTGACTCCGAGGGAGCAGTACTTC
>TRBD1|many|TRBV7-9|TRBJ1-2
CASSRRGQGAIGYTF
TGTGCCAGCAGCCGCAGGGGACAGGGGGCGATTGGCTACACCTTC
>.|many|TRBV28|TRBJ1-5
CASSFFGVDQPQHF
TGTGCCAGCAGTTTTTTTGGGGTCGATCAGCCCCAGCATTTT
>.|many|TRBV4-2|TRBJ1-6
CASSQGEDKGSPLHF
TGTGCCAGCAGCCAAGGAGAGGATAAAGGTTCACCCCTCCACTTT
>.|once|TRBV7-6|TRBJ2-3
CASSPTGPTDTQCF
TGTGCCAGCAGCCCCACAGGGCCCACAGATACGCAGTGTTTT
>TRBD1|few|TRBV20-1|TRBJ1-1
CSARGQGGPEAFF
TGCAGTGCTAGGGGACAGGGGGGTCCTGAAGCTTTCTTT
>.|many|TRBV19|TRBJ1-5
CASSQSPGQLNQPQHF
TGTGCCAGTAGCCAAAGCCCGGGACAACTAAATCAGCCCCAGCATTTT
>TRBD1|.|TRBV10-3|TRBJ2-7
CAAGGQGRYEQYF
TGTGCCGCCGGGGGACAGGGTAGATACGAGCAGTACTTC
>.|many|TRBV11-2|TRBJ2-5
CASSLEDRIKETQYF
TGTGCCAGCAGCTTAGAGGACAGAATCAAAGAGACCCAGTACTTC
>TRBD2|.|TRBV19|TRBJ2-5
CASSIDSGTSGNQETQYF
TGTGCCAGTAGTATAGATTCCGGGACTAGCGGGAATCAAGAGACCCAGTACTTC
>TRBD1|many|TRBV12-3/TRBV12-4|TRBJ1-5
CASTLTGRNQPQHF
TGTGCCAGCACACTGACAGGGAGGAACCAGCCCCAGCATTTT
>.|few|TRBV19|TRBJ2-5
CASRPGHQETQYF
TGTGCCAGTAGACCAGGACACCAAGAGACCCAGTACTTC
>.|.|TRBV12-3/TRBV12-4|TRBJ2-5
CASTQSLPTGAETQYF
TGTGCCAGCACCCAATCCTTACCCACGGGGGCCGAGACCCAGTACTTC
>TRBD1|many|TRBV7-2|TRBJ1-6
CASSQDRAESPLHF
TGTGCCAGCAGCCAAGACAGGGCGGAATCACCCCTCCACTTT
>.|.|TRBV20-1|TRBJ1-5
CSARVTGRIQPQHF
TGCAGTGCTAGAGTAACAGGACGGATACAGCCCCAGCATTTT
>TRBD2|.|TRBV30|TRBJ2-1
CAWIISGSEYNEQFF
TGTGCCTGGATTATTAGCGGGAGTGAGTACAATGAGCAGTTCTTC
>TRBD1|many|TRBV7-2|TRBJ1-1
CASRWDRETEAFF
TGTGCCAGCCGATGGGACAGGGAGACTGAAGCTTTCTTT